The sequence of this T cell receptor beta chain was determined in a study of T-cell reconstitution after alpha-beta-depleted transplantation in children. This clonotype was picked up many times. The antigen remains undetermined. General study results and limits: Counts and diversity of T cells one year after transplant came mostly from newly produced T cells. After transplant, at about two months, alpha-beta T cells were reportedly derived from several hundred expanded graft clones.

Unique molecular identifiers were incorporated during preparation of the TCRbeta library. TCRdb ran MiXCR on the PCR reads and lists one entry per CDR3 protein. The sample carries over 200,000 distinct CDR3 sequences, approximately 10% recorded once. The germline V gene encodes CDR1 SGHTA and CDR2 FQGNSA. CDR3 length equals 14 residues. Between the trimmed V and J ends, which lost 2 bases and 5 bases, there was a span of 13 bases. The material was PBMCs, obtained before TCRalphabeta/CD19-depleted stem cell transplant. The TCR originated in a child less than two years old with acute myeloid leukemia, due to receive a stem cell transplant. The V and J genes are TRBV7-2 and TRBJ2-7; D is possibly TRBD2 (6 bases). The CDR3 spells CASSLRGSRNEQYF. CDR3 bases: TGTGCCAGCAGCTTACGGGGGAGTCGCAACGAGCAGTACTTC.